These T cell receptor beta chains were read from a single sample in a study of T cells in Graves' hyperthyroidism and ophthalmopathy. One entry per CDR3 protein results from TCRdb running MiXCR on the multiplex PCR reads. The sample lists about 560,000 distinct CDR3 sequences; 16% were seen once. The material sequenced was blood. These receptor sequences come from a woman aged 18-29 years with Graves' hyperthyroidism. The CDR3 runs from the conserved cysteine through the conserved F or W. D genes are given only for firm matches. Expanded clones get a size class; other rows say once, few or many, or leave the size out.

DNA	CDR3	V	J	size	D
TGTGCCAGCAGTTTAACGGGACTAAAATATGGCGTGCAGTACTTC	CASSLTGLKYGVQYF	TRBV6-2/TRBV6-3	TRBJ2-7	NA	TRBD2
TGTGCCAGTAGCTCCCCGGGACTAGCGGGGGGGCCCGGAGAGACCCAGTACTTC	CASSSPGLAGGPGETQYF	TRBV19	TRBJ2-5	NA	TRBD2
TGCGCCAGCAGACTAGCGGGCACGAACACCGGGGAGCTGTTTTTT	CASRLAGTNTGELFF	TRBV5-1	TRBJ2-2	NA	TRBD2
TGTGCCAGCGACCAGCGGGAGGGCACAGATACGCAGTATTTT	CASDQREGTDTQYF	TRBV6-1	TRBJ2-3	few	TRBD2
TGTGCCACCCAGAATGGACAGGGGAATGAAAAACTGTTTTTT	CATQNGQGNEKLFF	TRBV10-3	TRBJ1-4	few	TRBD1
TGTGCCAGCACCCTACAGGGTAAGATGAACACTGAAGCTTTCTTT	CASTLQGKMNTEAFF	TRBV12-3/TRBV12-4	TRBJ1-1	many	NA
TGTGCCACCAGTGCTGACACGGGGGATGAGCAGTTCTTC	CATSADTGDEQFF	TRBV24-1	TRBJ2-1	few	NA
TGCAGTGCTAGAGGTCCTAACGGACAGGCCTACGAGCAGTACTTC	CSARGPNGQAYEQYF	TRBV20-1	TRBJ2-7	many	TRBD1
TGTGCCTGGACCGCAGGAACCTACGAGCAGTACTTC	CAWTAGTYEQYF	TRBV30	TRBJ2-7	NA	NA
TGTGCCAGCAGTGAATATAAGGCCGGCGGGAAAAATGAAAAACTGTTTTTT	CASSEYKAGGKNEKLFF	TRBV25-1	TRBJ1-4	many	NA
TGCAGCGTCGGACGTCTTATGAACACTGAAGCTTTCTTT	CSVGRLMNTEAFF	TRBV29-1	TRBJ1-1	NA	NA
TGCAGTGCCAAGGGTAGGGTTTCCTACGAGCAGTACTTC	CSAKGRVSYEQYF	TRBV20-1	TRBJ2-7	few	NA
TGTGCCAGCAGCCCCGGCCTCCTCGAACCTGAAGCTTTCTTT	CASSPGLLEPEAFF	TRBV6-1	TRBJ1-1	many	NA
TGTGCCAGTATTAGGAATCTGGGGGTGCCCCCACATTATGGCTACACCTTC	CASIRNLGVPPHYGYTF	TRBV19	TRBJ1-2	NA	NA
TGTGCCAGCAGCGTAGAGGGGGGGGGCAAAAACATTCAGTACTTC	CASSVEGGGKNIQYF	TRBV9	TRBJ2-4	NA	NA
TGCAGTGCTAACCAACTAGCGGGAGGGCCGACAGATACGCAGTATTTT	CSANQLAGGPTDTQYF	TRBV20-1	TRBJ2-3	NA	TRBD2
TGTGCCAGCAGTTACCTAAGGGCCGGGACTGAAGCTTTCTTT	CASSYLRAGTEAFF	TRBV6-5	TRBJ1-1	NA	NA
TGTGCCAGCACTAAACAAGGAGAAGGGGAGACCCAGTACTTC	CASTKQGEGETQYF	TRBV6-1	TRBJ2-5	many	NA
TGTGCCACCAGTGCGGGGGGCCCCAGCAATCAGCCCCAGCATTTT	CATSAGGPSNQPQHF	TRBV24-1	TRBJ1-5	few	NA
TGCAGCGTAATAGCGGGGGGGCCTAACGGGGAGCTGTTTTTT	CSVIAGGPNGELFF	TRBV29-1	TRBJ2-2	few	TRBD2
TGTGCCAGCAGTTTGGGTGGACGGCTCCACGAGCAGTACTTC	CASSLGGRLHEQYF	TRBV28	TRBJ2-7	NA	NA
TGCAGCGTAGGGACGCTGGACAGATTCTATGGCTACACCTTC	CSVGTLDRFYGYTF	TRBV29-1	TRBJ1-2	many	NA
TGTGCCAGCTCACCGCTCCCGGACACGGACTACGAGCAGTACTTC	CASSPLPDTDYEQYF	TRBV18	TRBJ2-7	few	NA
TGTGCTAGTGGTTTGCAGCATTCCGGGACAGGGGTTAATTCACCCCTCCACTTT	CASGLQHSGTGVNSPLHF	TRBV12-5	TRBJ1-6	few	TRBD1
TGTGCCAGCAGCGAGAACGGACCTTTACAAGAGACCCAGTACTTC	CASSENGPLQETQYF	TRBV5-6	TRBJ2-5	NA	NA
TGTGCCAGCAGCTTACAACTAGCCTACAATGAGCAGTTCTTC	CASSLQLAYNEQFF	TRBV7-9	TRBJ2-1	many	NA
TGTGCCATCAGTGAGTCGGGAGGGGAGGTGACAGATACGCAGTATTTT	CAISESGGEVTDTQYF	TRBV10-3	TRBJ2-3	few	TRBD2
TGTGCCAGCAGTATATCGGACTTGCGTCGGGATACGCAGTATTTT	CASSISDLRRDTQYF	TRBV28	TRBJ2-3	many	NA
TGCGCCAGCAGTGAGATATCTAGCGGAGGAGGAGGGGAGCAGTACTTC	CASSEISSGGGGEQYF	TRBV10-2	TRBJ2-7	NA	TRBD2
TGCAGCGACCGTGTGGGAGAGACCCAGTACTTC	CSDRVGETQYF	TRBV29-1	TRBJ2-5	many	NA
TGTGCCAGCAGTGAAGCGCGACGGGGACAGGGACGCAATGAGCAGTTCTTC	CASSEARRGQGRNEQFF	TRBV2	TRBJ2-1	many	TRBD1
TGTGCCAGCAGCCGGACTAGCGGTAACTTCTACAATGAGCAGTTCTTC	CASSRTSGNFYNEQFF	TRBV11-1	TRBJ2-1	many	TRBD2
TGTGCCAGCAGTATGGGACTAGCGGGATTTTACGAGCAGTACTTC	CASSMGLAGFYEQYF	TRBV7-2	TRBJ2-7	many	TRBD2